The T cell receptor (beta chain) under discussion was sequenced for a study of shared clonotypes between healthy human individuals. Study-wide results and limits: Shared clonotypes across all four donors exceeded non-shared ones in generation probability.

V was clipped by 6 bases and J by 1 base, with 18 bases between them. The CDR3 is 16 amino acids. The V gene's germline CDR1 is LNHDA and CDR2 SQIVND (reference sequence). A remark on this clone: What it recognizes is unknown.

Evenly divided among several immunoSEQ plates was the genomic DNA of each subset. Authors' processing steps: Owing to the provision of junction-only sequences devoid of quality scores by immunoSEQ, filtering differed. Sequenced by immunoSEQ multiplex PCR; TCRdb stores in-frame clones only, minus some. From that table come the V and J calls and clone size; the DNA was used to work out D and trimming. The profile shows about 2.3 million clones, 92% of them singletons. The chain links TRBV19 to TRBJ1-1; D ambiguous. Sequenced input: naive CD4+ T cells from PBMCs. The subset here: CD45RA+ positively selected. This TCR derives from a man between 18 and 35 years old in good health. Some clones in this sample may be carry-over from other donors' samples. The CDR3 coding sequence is TGTGCCAGTAGCCTTCTATGGGGAGCCAAGAACACTGAAGCTTTCTTT. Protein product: CASSLLWGAKNTEAFF.